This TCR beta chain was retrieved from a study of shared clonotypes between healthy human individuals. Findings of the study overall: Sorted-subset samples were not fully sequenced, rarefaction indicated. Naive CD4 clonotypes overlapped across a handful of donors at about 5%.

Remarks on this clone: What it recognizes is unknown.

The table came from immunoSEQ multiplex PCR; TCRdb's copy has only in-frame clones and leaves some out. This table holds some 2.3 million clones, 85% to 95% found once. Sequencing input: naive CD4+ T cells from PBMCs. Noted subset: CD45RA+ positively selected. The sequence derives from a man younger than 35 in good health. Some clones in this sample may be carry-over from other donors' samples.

The CDR3 here is CASSRRVLSTNEKLFF. The CDR3 coding sequence is TGTGCCAGCAGCCGACGGGTCCTATCAACTAATGAAAAACTGTTTTTT. The chain has TRBV14 and TRBJ1-4; D not resolved. Germline-derived CDR1 and CDR2 are SGHDN and FVKESK. V lost 4 bases and J lost 0, with 12 bases in between. The CDR3 spans 16 residues.